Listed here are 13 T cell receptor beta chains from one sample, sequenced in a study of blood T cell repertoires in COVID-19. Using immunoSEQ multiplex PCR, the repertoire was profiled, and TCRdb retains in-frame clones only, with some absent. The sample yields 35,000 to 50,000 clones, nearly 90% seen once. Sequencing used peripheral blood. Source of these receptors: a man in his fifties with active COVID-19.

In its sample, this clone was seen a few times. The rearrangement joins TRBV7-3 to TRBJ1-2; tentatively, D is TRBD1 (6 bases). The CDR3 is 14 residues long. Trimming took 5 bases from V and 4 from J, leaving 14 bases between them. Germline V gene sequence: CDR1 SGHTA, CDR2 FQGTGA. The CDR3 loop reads CASSLGGSLYGYTF. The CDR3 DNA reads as TGTGCCAGCAGCCTTGGGGGCAGCCTCTATGGCTACACCTTC.

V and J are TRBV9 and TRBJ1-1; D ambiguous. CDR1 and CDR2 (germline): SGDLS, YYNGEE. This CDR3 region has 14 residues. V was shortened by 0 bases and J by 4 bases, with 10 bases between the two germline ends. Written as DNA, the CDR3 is TGTGCCAGCAGCGTAGACGGCCGGAGCACTGAAGCTTTCTTT. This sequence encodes CASSVDGRSTEAFF.

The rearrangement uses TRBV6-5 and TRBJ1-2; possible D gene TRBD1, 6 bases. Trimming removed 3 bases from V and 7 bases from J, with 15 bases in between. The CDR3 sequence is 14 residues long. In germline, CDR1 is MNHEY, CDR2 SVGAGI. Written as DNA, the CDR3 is TGTGCCAGCAGTTATGGGGGGGCAATCTCTGGCTACACCTTC. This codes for CASSYGGAISGYTF.

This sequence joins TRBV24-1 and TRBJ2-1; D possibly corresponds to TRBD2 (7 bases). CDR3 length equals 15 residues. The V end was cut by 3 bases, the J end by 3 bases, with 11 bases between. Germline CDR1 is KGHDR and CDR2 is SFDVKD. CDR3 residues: CATSDGGAGYNEQFF. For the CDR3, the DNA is TGTGCCACCAGTGATGGGGGGGCGGGCTACAATGAGCAGTTCTTC.

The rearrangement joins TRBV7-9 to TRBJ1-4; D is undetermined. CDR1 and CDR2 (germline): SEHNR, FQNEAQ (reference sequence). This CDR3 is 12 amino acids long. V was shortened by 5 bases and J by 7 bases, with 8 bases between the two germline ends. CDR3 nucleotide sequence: TGTGCCAGCAGCCCCGGGAGTGAAAAACTGTTTTTT. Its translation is CASSPGSEKLFF.

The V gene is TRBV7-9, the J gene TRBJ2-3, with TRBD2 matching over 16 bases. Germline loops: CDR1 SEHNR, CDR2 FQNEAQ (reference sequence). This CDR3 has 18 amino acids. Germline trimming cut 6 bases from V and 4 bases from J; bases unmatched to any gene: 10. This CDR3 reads CASRVTGTSGGASDTQYF. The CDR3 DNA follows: TGTGCCAGCAGGGTTACCGGGACTAGCGGGGGGGCTTCAGATACGCAGTATTTT.

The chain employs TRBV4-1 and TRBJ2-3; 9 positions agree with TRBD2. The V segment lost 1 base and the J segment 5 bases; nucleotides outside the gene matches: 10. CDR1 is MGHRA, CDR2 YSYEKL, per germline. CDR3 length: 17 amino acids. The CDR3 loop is CASSQGPAGGPEDTQYF. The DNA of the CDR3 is TGCGCCAGCAGCCAAGGGCCGGCGGGGGGGCCTGAAGATACGCAGTATTTT.

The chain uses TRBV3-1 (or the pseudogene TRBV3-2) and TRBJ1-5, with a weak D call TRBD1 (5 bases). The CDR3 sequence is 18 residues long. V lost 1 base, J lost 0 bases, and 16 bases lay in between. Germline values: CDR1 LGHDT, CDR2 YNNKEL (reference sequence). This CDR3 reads CASSQGGVGIFSNQPQHF. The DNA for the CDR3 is TGTGCCAGCAGCCAAGGGGGGGTGGGGATTTTTAGCAATCAGCCCCAGCATTTT.

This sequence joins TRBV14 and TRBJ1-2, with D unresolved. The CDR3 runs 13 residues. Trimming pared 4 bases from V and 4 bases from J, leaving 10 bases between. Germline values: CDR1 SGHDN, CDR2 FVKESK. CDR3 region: CASSPTGGYGYTF. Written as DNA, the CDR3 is TGTGCCAGCAGCCCTACCGGTGGCTATGGCTACACCTTC.

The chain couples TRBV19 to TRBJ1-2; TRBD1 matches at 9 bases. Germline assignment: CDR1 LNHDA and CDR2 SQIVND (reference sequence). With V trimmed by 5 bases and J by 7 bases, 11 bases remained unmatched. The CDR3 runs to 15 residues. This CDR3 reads CASSASERTGVGYTF. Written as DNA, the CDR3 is TGTGCCAGTAGTGCCTCCGAGAGGACAGGGGTTGGCTACACCTTC.

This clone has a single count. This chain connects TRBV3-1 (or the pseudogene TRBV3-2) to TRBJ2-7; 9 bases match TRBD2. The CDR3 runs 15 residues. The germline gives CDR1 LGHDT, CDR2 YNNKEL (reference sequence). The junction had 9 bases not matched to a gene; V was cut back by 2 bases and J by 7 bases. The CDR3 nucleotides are TGTGCCAGCAGCCAAATGCTTAGCGGGGGACCTGAGCAGTACTTC. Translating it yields CASSQMLSGGPEQYF.

CDR3 DNA: TGTGCCGCCCCCGGGACAGGGGGCTACGAGCAGTACTTC. Its translation is CAAPGTGGYEQYF. The chain uses TRBV19 and TRBJ2-7; 11 positions agree with TRBD1. CDR3 length equals 13 residues. With 11 bases clipped from V and 3 bases from J, the junction kept 6 bases outside the gene matches. Germline CDR1 LNHDA, CDR2 SQIVND (reference sequence).

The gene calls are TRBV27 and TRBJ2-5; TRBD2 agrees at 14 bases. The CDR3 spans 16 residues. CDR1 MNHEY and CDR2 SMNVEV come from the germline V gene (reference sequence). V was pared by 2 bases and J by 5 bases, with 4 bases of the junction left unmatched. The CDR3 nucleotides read TGTGCCAGCAGTTTAGGAAGACTAGCGGGGGGGGAGACCCAGTACTTC. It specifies CASSLGRLAGGETQYF.